This T cell receptor beta chain was identified during a study of cytomegalovirus exposure and HLA in healthy donors. General observations from the study: According to reports, the classifier identified cytomegalovirus status with high specificity and sensitivity.

Primers included in the PCR were 60 Vbeta and 13 Jbeta primers. Original analysis: The authors later counted 75 million to 90 million unique TCR beta chains, some 10 million of them shared. TCRdb keeps only in-frame clones here, not all; method: immunoSEQ multiplex PCR. Clone size and V and J calls were adopted from that table, with D and trimming inferred from the DNA. The sample lists roughly 99,000 clones; over 65% were seen once. This clone has more than one count but fewer than ten. The antigen remains undetermined. The receptor was isolated from a male donor in good health and CMV-seronegative. The sample taken for sequencing was PBMCs.

Written as DNA, the CDR3 is TGTGCCAGCAGCCCAGGTGAAAAACTGTTTTTT. Translating gives CASSPGEKLFF. The rearrangement links TRBV7-9 to TRBJ1-4; the D is unclear. This CDR3 contains 11 residues. CDR1 and CDR2 from the germline V gene are SEHNR and FQNEAQ (reference sequence). Trimming removed 5 bases from V and 7 bases from J, with 5 bases in between.